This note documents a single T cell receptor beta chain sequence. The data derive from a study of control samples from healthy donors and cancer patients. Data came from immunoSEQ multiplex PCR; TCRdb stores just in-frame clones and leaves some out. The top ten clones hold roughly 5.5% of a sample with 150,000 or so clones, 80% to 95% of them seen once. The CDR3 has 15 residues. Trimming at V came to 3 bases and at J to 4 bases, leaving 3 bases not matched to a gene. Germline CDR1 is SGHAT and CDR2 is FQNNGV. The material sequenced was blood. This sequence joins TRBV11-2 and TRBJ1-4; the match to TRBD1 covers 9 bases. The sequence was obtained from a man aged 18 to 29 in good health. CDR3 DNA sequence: TGTGCCAGCAGCTTGGACAGGGGATTTAATGAAAAACTGTTTTTT. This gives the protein CASSLDRGFNEKLFF.